These 30 T cell receptor beta chains were sequenced from one sample in a study of graft-versus-host responses after intestinal transplantation. To release intraepithelial and lamina propria lymphocytes, the graft tissue was processed. Profiled with immunoSEQ multiplex PCR; TCRdb holds only in-frame clones, not every one. The table has around 15,000 clones, approximately 80% seen once. This specimen was ileum tissue, taken roughly 100 days after intestinal transplant. The receptors derive from a human patient who received an intestinal transplant, so some T cells may come from the graft donor.

The V call is TRBV5-1, the J call TRBJ1-1; 7 positions agree with TRBD1. Germline lookup yields CDR1 SGHRS and CDR2 YFSETQ. The ends lost 0 bases at V and 0 bases at J; junction bases unmatched: 2. The CDR3 is made up of 15 amino acids. Written as DNA, the CDR3 is TGCGCCAGCAGCTTGGGAACAGGGGTGAACACTGAAGCTTTCTTT. It encodes CASSLGTGVNTEAFF.

The chain has TRBV5-4 and TRBJ2-5; 9 bases agree with TRBD2. This CDR3 contains 16 residues. Germline loops: CDR1 SGHNT, CDR2 YYREEE (reference sequence). V lost 6 bases to trimming and J lost 5 bases; unmatched junction nucleotides: 14. The CDR3 nucleotides read TGTGCCAGCAACCCAAGACCAGCGGGAGGCGGGGAGACCCAGTACTTC. Translating gives CASNPRPAGGGETQYF.

This clone has just a few counts. This chain links TRBV11-3 with TRBJ2-7; TRBD2 matches at 8 bases. V dropped 3 bases and J dropped 3; count of bases not matched to a gene: 7. The length of the CDR3 is 15 residues. Looked up from germline, CDR1 is SGHNT and CDR2 is YENEEA. The CDR3 loop reads CASSFGGRIGYEQYF. The CDR3 DNA reads as TGTGCCAGCAGCTTTGGCGGGAGGATAGGCTACGAGCAGTACTTC. The full variable domain, rest sourced from reference TRBV11-3 and TRBJ2-7, is EAGVVQSPRYKIIEKKQPVAFWCNPISGHNTLYWYLQNLGQGPELLIRYENEEAVDDSQLPKDRFSAERLKGVDSTLKIQPAELGDSAVYLCASSFGGRIGYEQYFGPGTRLTVT.

CDR3 coding DNA: TGTGCCAGCAGCCAAGACAGTGAAAAACTGTTTTTT. Residues: CASSQDSEKLFF. This chain links TRBV4-2 with TRBJ1-4; D is uncertain. Between the trimmed V and J ends, which lost 0 bases and 7 bases, there was a span of 3 bases. This CDR3 contains 12 residues. Germline V lookup: CDR1 LGHNA, CDR2 YNFKEQ.

This clone was seen only once. V is TRBV7-2 and J is TRBJ2-3; no reliable D call. The V end lost 5 bases, the J end lost 2 bases, and 11 bases lay between the germline ends. Germline CDR1 is SGHTA and CDR2 is FQGNSA. The length of the CDR3 is 14 residues. For the CDR3, the DNA is TGTGCCAGCAGCCCCGGACGTTTCACAGATACGCAGTATTTT. This encodes CASSPGRFTDTQYF.

The rearrangement joins TRBV9 to TRBJ2-3, with no clear D. Germline lookup yields CDR1 SGDLS and CDR2 YYNGEE. V lost 2 bases to trimming and J lost 0 bases, with 10 bases between them. CDR3 length equals 15 residues. CDR3: CASSVQVLSTDTQYF. The CDR3 bases are TGTGCCAGCAGCGTTCAGGTCCTTAGCACAGATACGCAGTATTTT. Using reference TRBV9 and TRBJ2-3 for the parts outside the CDR3, the full variable domain is DSGVTQTPKHLITATGQRVTLRCSPRSGDLSVYWYQQSLDQGLQFLIQYYNGEERAKGNILERFSAQQFPDLHSELNLSSLELGDSALYFCASSVQVLSTDTQYFGPGTRLTVL.

V gene TRBV5-4 combines with J gene TRBJ2-1; 11 nucleotides match TRBD2. The ends lost 4 bases at V and 8 bases at J; junction bases unmatched: 14. This CDR3 comprises 17 residues. The germline V gene has CDR1 SGHNT and CDR2 YYREEE (reference sequence). CDR3 loop: CASSPTVGLAGGDEQFF. CDR3 bases: TGTGCCAGCAGCCCGACAGTAGGGCTAGCGGGAGGAGATGAGCAGTTCTTC.

V gene TRBV6-1 combines with J gene TRBJ1-2, with a weak D call TRBD1 (5 bases). Germline CDR1 reads MNHNS; CDR2 reads SASEGT. Deletions cut 6 bases from V and 4 bases from J, with 9 bases between. CDR3 size: 12 residues. The CDR3, as DNA: TGTGCCAGCAGAGACAGCCTCTATGGCTACACCTTC. It codes for CASRDSLYGYTF.

The rearrangement links TRBV19 to TRBJ1-1; tentatively, D is TRBD1 (5 bases). Germline V gene sequence: CDR1 LNHDA, CDR2 SQIVND (reference sequence). V was shortened by 3 bases and J by 7 bases, with 12 bases between the two germline ends. The CDR3 covers 13 residues. In DNA form, the CDR3 reads TGTGCCAGTAGTATTTCAGGGTCGGGTGAAGCTTTCTTT. This sequence encodes CASSISGSGEAFF.

This clone is labeled as large. The chain carries TRBV7-9 and TRBJ1-2, with a tentative D call TRBD1 (5 bases). This CDR3 is built from 14 residues. The V gene lost 3 bases and the J gene lost 8 bases, with 16 bases spanning the gap. CDR1 is SEHNR, CDR2 FQNEAQ, per germline (reference sequence). The CDR3 here is CASSFPGGARGYTF. DNA of the CDR3: TGTGCCAGCAGCTTCCCGGGCGGGGCGCGGGGCTACACCTTC.

A remark on this clone: The same CDR3 is also encoded by other DNA sequences in this sample. The chain uses TRBV28 and TRBJ2-1; D uncertain. The V gene's germline CDR1 is MDHEN and CDR2 SYDVKM. V lost 4 bases and J lost 2, with 0 bases in between. This CDR3 has 11 residues. The CDR3 region has the DNA TGTGCCAGCAGTTCCTACAATGAGCAGTTCTTC. This translates into CASSSYNEQFF.

This chain links TRBV13 with TRBJ2-3; TRBD2 aligns across 7 bases. Per the germline V gene, CDR1 is PRHDT and CDR2 is FYEKMQ (reference sequence). This CDR3 has 16 residues. With 5 bases clipped from V and 4 bases from J, the junction kept 12 bases outside the gene matches. CDR3 sequence reads: CASSTPLAEPADTQYF. As DNA, the CDR3 is TGTGCCAGCAGCACCCCGCTAGCGGAGCCCGCAGATACGCAGTATTTT.

The V call is TRBV9, the J call TRBJ2-5; D unclear. Germline CDR1 SGDLS, CDR2 YYNGEE. This CDR3 contains 14 residues. The germline V and J ends were trimmed by 0 bases and 2 bases, with 8 bases remaining between them. The CDR3 here is CASSVGSAQETQYF. The CDR3 DNA follows: TGTGCCAGCAGCGTAGGGTCTGCGCAAGAGACCCAGTACTTC.

The V call is TRBV6-5, the J call TRBJ1-3, with D tentatively TRBD1 (5 bases). The germline V and J ends were trimmed by 4 bases and 7 bases, with 14 bases remaining between them. CDR3 length equals 14 residues. The germline gives CDR1 MNHEY, CDR2 SVGAGI. CDR3 amino acids: CASSWDGPGNTIYF. The CDR3, as DNA: TGTGCCAGCAGTTGGGACGGCCCCGGGAACACCATATATTTT.

The gene calls are TRBV14 and TRBJ1-5; a weak D match, TRBD1 (6 bases). This CDR3 spans 15 amino acids. Germline loops: CDR1 SGHDN, CDR2 FVKESK. With 3 bases removed from V and 2 bases from J, the gap between germline ends came to 11 bases. CDR3 in amino acids: CASSQDSRGNQPQHF. DNA for the CDR3: TGTGCCAGCAGCCAGGACAGTCGGGGCAATCAGCCCCAGCATTTT.

The V gene is TRBV11-2, the J gene TRBJ1-4, with TRBD1 matching 10 bases. Per germline, CDR1 SGHAT and CDR2 FQNNGV. V was clipped by 0 bases and J by 11 bases; unmatched bases: 6. The CDR3 is 15 residues long. This chain's CDR3 is CASSLEGTGQGKLFF. The CDR3 DNA reads as TGTGCCAGCAGCTTAGAGGGTACGGGACAGGGGAAACTGTTTTTT.

V is TRBV13 and J is TRBJ2-7; D may be TRBD2 (6 bases). Trimming removed 5 bases from V and 0 bases from J, with 8 bases in between. CDR3 length: 13 residues. CDR1 PRHDT and CDR2 FYEKMQ come from the germline V gene (reference sequence). CDR3 region: CASSAGRSYEQYF. The CDR3 nucleotides read TGTGCCAGCAGCGCGGGACGCTCCTACGAGCAGTACTTC.

The V and J genes are TRBV6-4 and TRBJ2-4; perhaps TRBD1 as D (7 bases). Germline V gives CDR1 MRHNA, CDR2 SNTAGT. Trimming stripped 10 bases from V and 7 bases from J, with 11 bases between. The length of the CDR3 is 11 residues. Here the CDR3 DNA reads TGTGCCACCGCAGGGGGGAACATTCAGTACTTC. It is translated as CATAGGNIQYF.

This clone was seen a handful of times. The chain carries TRBV14 and TRBJ1-6; TRBD1 aligns across 10 bases. The CDR3 loop spans 21 amino acids. Germline loops: CDR1 SGHDN, CDR2 FVKESK. V was clipped by 4 bases and J by 0 bases; unmatched bases: 15. The CDR3, as DNA: TGTGCCAGCAGCCTTAAGGTGATTGAGGGACAGGGGAGCTCCTATAATTCACCCCTCCACTTT. Protein product: CASSLKVIEGQGSSYNSPLHF.

V and J are TRBV27 and TRBJ2-7, with D perhaps matching TRBD1 (5 bases). The CDR3 contains 14 residues. With 6 bases removed from V and 3 bases from J, the gap between germline ends came to 15 bases. Germline-derived CDR1 and CDR2 are MNHEY and SMNVEV (reference sequence). Here the CDR3 reads CASSFAGYHYEQYF. Here the CDR3 DNA reads TGTGCCAGCAGCTTTGCAGGGTACCACTACGAGCAGTACTTC.

This rearrangement joins TRBV28 to TRBJ1-3, with a weak D call TRBD1 (5 bases). This CDR3 is 16 amino acids long. Trimming cost V 3 bases and J 0 bases, with 12 bases left between them. Germline V gene sequence: CDR1 MDHEN, CDR2 SYDVKM. CDR3 sequence reads: CASSLDGGSSGNTIYF. CDR3 DNA sequence: TGTGCCAGCAGTTTGGATGGGGGAAGCTCTGGAAACACCATATATTTT. The full variable domain, its missing parts supplied by reference TRBV28 and TRBJ1-3, is DVKVTQSSRYLVKRTGEKVFLECVQDMDHENMFWYRQDPGLGLRLIYFSYDVKMKEKGDIPEGYSVSREKKERFSLILESASTNQTSMYLCASSLDGGSSGNTIYFGEGSWLTVV.

This clone has a single count. The rearrangement uses TRBV11-2 and TRBJ2-3; no clear D. V shed 1 base and J shed 2 bases, with 7 bases lying between them. The germline V gene has CDR1 SGHAT and CDR2 FQNNGV. The CDR3 consists of 14 residues. CDR3 coding DNA: TGTGCCAGCAGCTTAGGAAGGTACACAGATACGCAGTATTTT. Translation gives CASSLGRYTDTQYF.

This sequence joins TRBV6-5 and TRBJ2-1, with TRBD2 matching 10 bases. After removal of 2 bases from V and 9 bases from J, the junction contained 10 bases not matched to a gene. This CDR3 contains 16 residues. CDR1 is MNHEY, CDR2 SVGAGI, per germline. CDR3 sequence (DNA): TGTGCCAGCAGTTACCTGACCCCTAGCGGGAGAACTGAGCAGTTCTTC. Its translation is CASSYLTPSGRTEQFF.

The V gene is TRBV6-1, the J gene TRBJ2-1; 10 bases map to TRBD2. The CDR3 extends over 14 amino acids. Germline CDR1 and CDR2: MNHNS and SASEGT. V shed 6 bases and J 10 bases; nucleotides not matched to a gene: 9. CDR3 in amino acids: CASRTSGRAGEQFF. The CDR3 region has the DNA TGTGCCAGCAGGACCAGCGGGAGGGCCGGGGAGCAGTTCTTC.

The rearrangement uses TRBV11-3 and TRBJ2-3, with 8 bases fitting TRBD2. Germline lookup yields CDR1 SGHNT and CDR2 YENEEA. The ends lost 1 base at V and 5 bases at J; junction bases unmatched: 2. The CDR3 has 14 amino acids. The CDR3 reads CASSLAGGIDTQYF. CDR3 DNA sequence: TGTGCCAGCAGCTTAGCGGGAGGGATAGATACGCAGTATTTT.

The sample holds one count of this clone. The chain has TRBV27 and TRBJ2-1; D not certain. In germline, CDR1 is MNHEY, CDR2 SMNVEV (reference sequence). The V end was cut by 3 bases, the J end by 7 bases, with 10 bases between. This CDR3 is 13 amino acids long. DNA of the CDR3: TGTGCCAGCAGTTTTAGCCTTGGGAATGAGCAGTTCTTC. Protein sequence: CASSFSLGNEQFF.

This clone has just a few counts. The CDR3 region has the DNA TGTGCCAGCAGTGAATTAGGGGGGCGCGGGGAAGCTTTCTTT. Translation: CASSELGGRGEAFF. The rearrangement joins TRBV25-1 to TRBJ1-1; D perhaps matches TRBD1 (6 bases). Germline CDR1 MGHDK, CDR2 SYGVNS. V lost 1 base to trimming and J lost 8 bases, with 14 bases between them. The CDR3 has 14 residues.

The V call is TRBV23-1, the J call TRBJ2-1; D not resolved. TRBV23-1 carries the ORF label, with uncertain function. This CDR3 is 13 amino acids long. The V end lost 5 bases, the J end lost 5 bases, and 10 bases lay between the germline ends. DNA of the CDR3: TGCGCCAGCAGTTCGGACGGTAACAATGAGCAGTTCTTC. It is translated as CASSSDGNNEQFF.

The genes are TRBV7-9 and TRBJ2-5; unclear D gene. The CDR3 is 11 residues long. The V and J ends lost 3 bases and 2 bases respectively, with 1 base between them. Germline-derived CDR1 and CDR2 are SEHNR and FQNEAQ (reference sequence). This CDR3 is CASSFQETQYF. The CDR3 DNA reads as TGTGCCAGCAGCTTTCAAGAGACCCAGTACTTC. Full variable domain (remainder filled in from reference TRBV7-9 and TRBJ2-5): DTGVSQNPRHKITKRGQNVTFRCDPISEHNRLYWYRQTLGQGPEFLTYFQNEAQLEKSRLLSDRFSAERPKGSFSTLEIQRTEQGDSAMYLCASSFQETQYFGPGTRLLVL.

This sequence joins TRBV19 and TRBJ2-6, with D uncertain. Looked up from germline, CDR1 is LNHDA and CDR2 is SQIVND (reference sequence). The V and J ends lost 2 bases and 1 base respectively, with 6 bases between them. The CDR3 sequence is 15 residues long. CDR3 bases: TGTGCCAGTAGTATACTGATATCTGGGGCCAACGTCCTGACTTTC. This translates into CASSILISGANVLTF. Full variable domain (missing parts from reference TRBV19 and TRBJ2-6): DGGITQSPKYLFRKEGQNVTLSCEQNLNHDAMYWYRQDPGQGLRLIYYSQIVNDFQKGDIAEGYSVSREKKESFPLTVTSAQKNPTAFYLCASSILISGANVLTFGAGSRLTVL.